This T cell receptor beta chain stems from a study of identical twins (dated by TCRdb to 2016 to 2017). With regard to the full study: To test whether fetal clonotypes persist, this study deep-sequenced TCR alpha and beta repertoires from monozygotic twins, from unrelated adults of various ages, and from cord blood. To rule out contamination, the twin experiments were replicated at different times with different library preparation protocols. Here is what the overall study found, with its caveats: Fewer insertions were carried by abundant cord blood beta clonotypes; a weaker similar trend was observed in young adult naive repertoires, while no such trend was observed in memory repertoires. Invariant T cells such as MAIT and iNKT could partly confound zero-insertion analyses, although diverse VJ usage argued against such confounding for most clonotypes. Out-of-frame TCR alpha sequences shared between twins showed an excess of low generation-probability sequences compared with coincidental sharing between unrelated individuals. The excess sharing between twins in beta out-of-frame sequences was weaker because fewer shared sequences reduced the signal-to-noise ratio. Conclusions relied on cross-sectional statistical analysis, since the same donors could not be followed over many years. Out-of-frame TCR alpha sharing in monozygotic twins was systematically underestimated by recombination models, whereas sharing between unrelated individuals was in agreement with the recombination models.

The CDR3 holds 15 amino acids from the cysteine to the phenylalanine. The sequence is cut down to CDR3 DNA, 45 bases in frame from base 1. The V end loses 1 base and the J end loses 0 bases, and a stretch of 8 bases separates them. The germline V gene (reference sequence) sets CDR1 to LNHDA and CDR2 to SQIVND. To note about this clonotype: Its antigen is currently not known. Base quality data are lacking; no much larger clone is found one base away.

Only healthy Caucasian donors were included. The library was made by 5' RACE. Sequenced on an Illumina HiSeq 2000. A universal primer binding site was introduced by template switching, and a unique molecular identifier was present in the final cDNA, enabling accurate counting of TCR cDNA molecules. First-strand cDNA for TCR alpha and beta chains was synthesized from specific primers in the conserved constant-segment region. To control for contamination, every cDNA library carried two barcodes: a SMART-Mk sample barcode plus Illumina barcodes. Two successive PCR steps introduced TruSeq adapter sequences along with Illumina sample barcodes. The Illumina HiSeq platform was used with custom primers to sequence TCR alpha and beta cDNA libraries. In the source study's methods: Unique molecular identifiers were extracted from raw reads with MiGEC, and CDR3 positions were determined with MiXCR. For each individual, recombination models were inferred using an EM algorithm with the repgenHMM and IGoR tools. Shared clonotypes were analyzed with the tcR package in R, and sharing was normalized by the product of cloneset sizes. To study raw recombination free of thymic and clonal selection effects, out-of-frame nonproductive sequences were analyzed. The public reads were reanalyzed by TCRdb: fastp trimming at Q25, MiXCR alignment, in-frame beta chains only. For every CDR3 protein sequence, its rows merge into one entry that carries the most common genes and DNA. TCRdb, rather than the study authors, made the V and J calls. In all, the sample holds 1.5 million to 2 million distinct CDR3 sequences, and about 32% of those were seen once. The top ten clones comprise 0.27% of the sample.

The chain was built from TRBV19 and TRBJ2-3, with no D gene named confidently. The TCR was taken from a newborn girl in good health. The sample consisted of cord blood. The CDR3 protein: CASSIVGSSTDTQYF. The DNA sequence is given as TGTGCCAGTAGTATAGTCGGGTCTAGCACAGATACGCAGTATTTT.